The 18 T cell receptor beta chains below were found in one sample sequenced in a study of cytomegalovirus exposure and HLA in healthy donors. Repertoires were generated with immunoSEQ multiplex PCR, while TCRdb's copy carries only in-frame clones and drops some. The repertoire consists of 130,000 to 150,000 clones, with approximately 90% occurring once and the leading ten covering about 0.7%. Sequencing was done on a sample of PBMCs. The receptors derive from a man aged 18 to 29 in good health and CMV-seronegative.

The chain is built from TRBV6-6 and TRBJ2-1, with TRBD2 matching 9 bases. The CDR3 loop spans 15 amino acids. Germline V lookup: CDR1 MNHNY, CDR2 SVGAGI (reference sequence). The V and J ends lost 2 bases and 9 bases, in that order; junction bases with no gene match: 8. The CDR3 here is CASSYSSGGNPEQFF. The CDR3 DNA follows: TGTGCCAGCAGTTACAGTAGCGGGGGAAACCCTGAGCAGTTCTTC.

This sequence joins TRBV27 and TRBJ2-1; 9 bases agree with TRBD2. V lost 6 bases to trimming and J lost 5 bases; unmatched junction nucleotides: 8. The CDR3 contains 15 residues. Germline CDR1 and CDR2: MNHEY and SMNVEV (reference sequence). This CDR3 reads CASSFQGTSNNEQFF. Here the CDR3 DNA reads TGTGCCAGCAGCTTCCAAGGGACTAGCAACAATGAGCAGTTCTTC.

The chain joins TRBV5-1 to TRBJ1-2, with 7 bases fitting TRBD1. V lost 6 bases, J lost 4 bases, and 9 bases stayed unmatched. The CDR3 totals 14 residues. From germline, CDR1 is SGHRS and CDR2 YFSETQ. In nucleotides, the CDR3 is TGCGCCAGCACGTTAACAGGGGAAGGCTATGGCTACACCTTC. Encoded protein: CASTLTGEGYGYTF.

The rearrangement joins TRBV25-1 to TRBJ2-2, with a tentative D call TRBD2 (6 bases). V was shortened by 3 bases and J by 4 bases, with 12 bases between the two germline ends. Germline CDR1 reads MGHDK; CDR2 reads SYGVNS. This CDR3 contains 15 residues. The CDR3 here is CASSDRDSRTGELFF. The DNA of the CDR3 is TGTGCCAGCAGTGACCGGGACTCCCGCACCGGGGAGCTGTTTTTT.

The chain combines TRBV5-4 with TRBJ2-3, with TRBD1 as a possible D gene (5 bases). The CDR3 sequence is 14 residues long. Germline assignment: CDR1 SGHNT and CDR2 YYREEE (reference sequence). The ends were cut back, 2 bases at V and 5 bases at J, with 12 bases in the middle. In DNA form, the CDR3 reads TGTGCCAGCAGCTTAACATGGGGCGGAGATACGCAGTATTTT. Encoded protein: CASSLTWGGDTQYF.

The chain uses TRBV19 and TRBJ1-1, with 7 bases aligning to TRBD1. V was pared by 3 bases and J by 1 base, with 2 bases of the junction left unmatched. The V gene's germline CDR1 is LNHDA and CDR2 SQIVND (reference sequence). The CDR3 covers 14 residues. CDR3 in amino acids: CASSIAGGNTEAFF. DNA of the CDR3: TGTGCCAGTAGTATCGCAGGGGGGAACACTGAAGCTTTCTTT. Variable domain in full (rest from reference TRBV19 and TRBJ1-1): DGGITQSPKYLFRKEGQNVTLSCEQNLNHDAMYWYRQDPGQGLRLIYYSQIVNDFQKGDIAEGYSVSREKKESFPLTVTSAQKNPTAFYLCASSIAGGNTEAFFGQGTRLTVV.

CDR3 residues: CASTLAGGRTDTQYF. In DNA form, the CDR3 reads TGTGCCAGTACCCTGGCGGGCGGCCGCACAGATACGCAGTATTTT. V gene TRBV19 combines with J gene TRBJ2-3; perhaps TRBD2 as D (5 bases). Between the trimmed V and J ends, which lost 7 bases and 1 base, there was a span of 15 bases. Germline CDR1 and CDR2: LNHDA and SQIVND (reference sequence). The CDR3 totals 15 residues.

This sequence joins TRBV29-1 and TRBJ2-1, with 9 bases lining up with TRBD2. The germline V gene encodes CDR1 SQVTM and CDR2 ANQGSEA. The ends lost 4 bases at V and 7 bases at J; junction bases unmatched: 8. There are 14 residues in the CDR3. As DNA, the CDR3 is TGCAGCGTTGTAAAGCGGGGGGTTTATAATGAGCAGTTCTTC. Protein: CSVVKRGVYNEQFF.

The chain is built from TRBV7-9 and TRBJ1-2, with a possible D match to TRBD1 (5 bases). The ends were cut back, 3 bases at V and 1 base at J, with 15 bases in the middle. Germline V gives CDR1 SEHNR, CDR2 FQNEAQ (reference sequence). The CDR3 length is 16 residues. For the CDR3, the DNA is TGTGCCAGCAGCTTTGGGCAGGGAAGGGGTAACTATGGCTACACCTTC. Amino acids: CASSFGQGRGNYGYTF.

This rearrangement joins TRBV5-8 to TRBJ1-6; TRBD1 aligns across 9 bases. Germline CDR1 reads SGHTS; CDR2 reads YDEGEE. The CDR3 consists of 15 residues. The V gene end was trimmed by 4 bases and the J gene end by 9 bases; junction bases not matched to a gene: 8. The CDR3 protein is CASSAGTGGISPLHF. The DNA for the CDR3 is TGTGCCAGCAGCGCCGGAACAGGGGGCATTTCACCCCTCCACTTT.

V is TRBV21-1 and J is TRBJ2-3; whether TRBD1, the table's D call, matches the DNA was not checked. TRBV21-1 is classified as a pseudogene. The CDR3 extends over 18 amino acids. The CDR3 DNA is TGTGCCAGCAGCGATCCCCCGTCCCGGGACAGGGTGACAGATACGCAGTATTTT. It translates to CASSDPPSRDRVTDTQYF.

This chain joins TRBV6-5 and TRBJ1-6, with TRBD1 matching 7 bases. J lost 7 bases, V lost 2 bases, and 5 bases had no gene match. Germline CDR1 and CDR2: MNHEY and SVGAGI. This CDR3 is 15 amino acids long. The CDR3 DNA reads TGTGCCAGCAGTTACGGGCGACAGGGAAATTCACCCCTCCACTTT. Its protein is CASSYGRQGNSPLHF.

The chain employs TRBV7-8 and TRBJ2-7, with 10 positions matching TRBD1. The CDR3 is made up of 14 amino acids. Germline V gives CDR1 SGHVS, CDR2 FQNEAQ. V gave up 2 bases and J gave up 5 bases; unmatched junction bases: 3. The CDR3 loop is CASSLRDRGNEQYF. Written as DNA, the CDR3 is TGTGCCAGCAGCTTAAGGGACAGGGGCAACGAGCAGTACTTC.

The chain couples TRBV7-2 to TRBJ2-7; TRBD2 is a possible D gene (6 bases). Germline values: CDR1 SGHTA, CDR2 FQGNSA. Trimming cost V 2 bases and J 4 bases, with 12 bases left between them. The CDR3 sequence is 14 residues long. CDR3: CASSLYGSGYEQYV. The CDR3 bases are TGTGCCAGCAGCTTATACGGGAGTGGATACGAGCAGTACGTC.

The chain employs TRBV5-1 and TRBJ2-2; no reliable D call. Trimming cost V 1 base and J 3 bases, with 10 bases left between them. The CDR3 totals 15 residues. From germline, CDR1 is SGHRS and CDR2 YFSETQ. The CDR3 DNA follows: TGCGCCAGCAGCTTGTCTACTATTGACACCGGGGAGCTGTTTTTT. Its protein product is CASSLSTIDTGELFF.

This chain links TRBV5-6 with TRBJ2-5; the D gene is possibly TRBD1 (5 bases). The V gene lost 2 bases and the J gene lost 3 bases, with 8 bases spanning the gap. This CDR3 contains 13 residues. The germline V gene has CDR1 SGHDT and CDR2 YYEEEE. CDR3 bases: TGTGCCAGCAGCTTTGGGGCAGAAGAGACCCAGTACTTC. It yields the protein CASSFGAEETQYF.

V gene TRBV7-9 combines with J gene TRBJ1-1; a possible D gene is TRBD1 (5 bases). Germline loops: CDR1 SEHNR, CDR2 FQNEAQ (reference sequence). The V end was cut by 4 bases, the J end by 4 bases, with 10 bases between. The CDR3 consists of 13 residues. CDR3 DNA sequence: TGTGCCAGCAGCTCAGGGTTGGGCACTGAAGCTTTCTTT. Protein product: CASSSGLGTEAFF.

This clone was seen a single time. The chain links TRBV5-1 to TRBJ1-5; D is undetermined. The V gene lost 3 bases and the J gene lost 6 bases, with 13 bases spanning the gap. The CDR3 runs 14 residues. Looked up from germline, CDR1 is SGHRS and CDR2 is YFSETQ. The CDR3 loop is CASSSFPASQPQHF. The CDR3 DNA sequence: TGCGCCAGCAGCTCGTTCCCCGCTAGTCAGCCCCAGCATTTT.